In this sample, the clone carrying this TCR beta chain turned up once. The sample originates from a study of blood T cell repertoires in COVID-19. The data were produced by immunoSEQ multiplex PCR, yet TCRdb's version contains in-frame clones alone and is incomplete. The data hold about 270,000 clones, with about nine tenths observed a single time. Sequencing was carried out using PBMCs or T cells enriched from blood (not recorded which). The sequence was obtained from a man between 18 and 29 years old who had recovered from COVID-19.

CDR3 residues: CASSTLYTDTQYF. The DNA of the CDR3 is TGTGCCAGTAGTACCCTATACACAGATACGCAGTATTTT. V and J are TRBV19 and TRBJ2-3, with no clear D. With 4 bases removed from V and 2 bases from J, the gap between germline ends came to 7 bases. The CDR3 is 13 residues long. The V gene's germline CDR1 is LNHDA and CDR2 SQIVND (reference sequence).